These 14 T cell receptor beta chains share one sample of origin, sequenced in a study of T-cell reconstitution after alpha-beta-depleted transplantation in children. This sample's TCRbeta library carried unique molecular identifier barcodes. MiXCR, applied by TCRdb to the PCR reads, yields one record per CDR3 protein. The sample yields 100,000 to 130,000 distinct CDR3 sequences, approximately 6.9% seen once. The sequencing used PBMCs, mostly from graft donor cells, collected 360 days after TCRalphabeta/CD19-depleted stem cell transplant. The receptors originated from a male patient between 2 and 15 years old who had a stem cell transplant for acute lymphoblastic leukemia, so the T cells may come from the graft donor.

This clonotype was picked up many times. The chain couples TRBV28 to TRBJ2-3; no reliable D call. V lost 5 bases, J lost 4 bases, and 13 bases lay in between. There are 14 residues in the CDR3. Germline V gives CDR1 MDHEN, CDR2 SYDVKM. The CDR3 DNA is TGTGCCAGCAGTACCCCCCCGAGTCCAGATACGCAGTATTTT. Translation gives CASSTPPSPDTQYF.

This clonotype has ten or more counts. The gene calls are TRBV20-1 and TRBJ2-7, with D possibly matching TRBD2 (6 bases). CDR3 length: 12 residues. Germline loops: CDR1 DFQATT, CDR2 SNEGSKA (reference sequence). The germline V and J ends were trimmed by 6 bases and 3 bases, with 12 bases remaining between them. The CDR3 protein is CSASGRRYEQYF. The CDR3 nucleotides read TGCAGTGCGAGCGGGCGCCGCTACGAGCAGTACTTC.

This clonotype occurred many times. The J gene is TRBJ2-5, the V gene TRBV2, with no clear D. V lost 8 bases and J 3 bases, leaving 4 bases between the germline ends. The CDR3 is made up of 10 amino acids. CDR1 is SNHLY and CDR2 is FYNNEI in the germline V gene. CDR3 nucleotides: TGTGCCAGCCGGAAAGAGACCCAGTACTTC. Amino acid sequence: CASRKETQYF. The whole variable domain, filled in from reference TRBV2 and TRBJ2-5, reads EPEVTQTPSHQVTQMGQEVILRCVPISNHLYFYWYRQILGQKVEFLVSFYNNEISEKSEIFDDQFSVERPDGSNFTLKIRSTKLEDSAMYFCASRKETQYFGPGTRLLVL.

This clonotype turned up a few times. CDR3 amino acids: CASSQDGQEADGYTF. DNA of the CDR3: TGCGCCAGCAGCCAAGATGGGCAGGAGGCGGATGGCTACACCTTC. The chain couples TRBV4-3 to TRBJ1-2; D unresolved. V dropped 0 bases and J dropped 6 bases, with 14 bases sitting between them. The CDR3 spans 15 residues. Germline CDR1 and CDR2: LGHNA and YSLEER.

There are many counts of this clonotype. The chain is built from TRBV5-6 and TRBJ2-1, with 12 bases matching TRBD2. CDR3 size: 19 residues. After removal of 4 bases from V and 0 bases from J, the junction contained 11 bases not matched to a gene. Germline values: CDR1 SGHDT, CDR2 YYEEEE. CDR3 amino acids: CASSRTTSGGRGSYNEQFF. CDR3 nucleotides: TGTGCCAGCAGCCGGACGACTAGCGGGGGCCGGGGCTCCTACAATGAGCAGTTCTTC. The full variable domain, rest sourced from reference TRBV5-6 and TRBJ2-1, is DAGVTQSPTHLIKTRGQQVTLRCSPKSGHDTVSWYQQALGQGPQFIFQYYEEEERQRGNFPDRFSGHQFPNYSSELNVNALLLGDSALYLCASSRTTSGGRGSYNEQFFGPGTRLTVL.

The V gene is TRBV5-2, the J gene TRBJ2-7; whether TRBD2, the table's D call, matches the DNA was not checked. TRBV5-2 is assigned pseudogene status. CDR3 length: 14 residues. The CDR3: CAMSPGLSCYEQYF. In DNA, the CDR3 is TGTGCCATGAGCCCCGGGCTTTCCTGCTACGAGCAGTACTTC.

This clonotype was seen a handful of times. The chain combines TRBV6-2 or TRBV6-3 with TRBJ1-1; D not certain. V gave up 0 bases and J gave up 5 bases, with 10 bases separating them. Germline loops: CDR1 MNHEY, CDR2 SVGEGT. The CDR3 extends over 14 amino acids. CDR3 sequence: CASSYSRGITEAFF. The CDR3 DNA follows: TGTGCCAGCAGTTACTCGAGAGGGATTACTGAAGCTTTCTTT.

This clonotype was counted ten times or more. The V gene is TRBV9, the J gene TRBJ2-7; D may be TRBD1 (6 bases). The germline V and J ends were trimmed by 4 bases and 2 bases, with 10 bases remaining between them. This CDR3 has 13 residues. CDR1 and CDR2 (germline): SGDLS, YYNGEE. In nucleotides, the CDR3 is TGTGCCAGCAGCCCAGGGACACCCTACGAGCAGTACTTC. As protein: CASSPGTPYEQYF.

This clonotype was seen at least ten times. The gene calls are TRBV4-3 and TRBJ2-5; D perhaps matches TRBD2 (6 bases). V was trimmed by 1 base and J by 5 bases, leaving 26 bases between them. The germline V gene encodes CDR1 LGHNA and CDR2 YSLEER. The CDR3 has 19 residues. CDR3 sequence: CASSQGPERAVWVEETQYF. CDR3 nucleotides: TGCGCCAGCAGCCAAGGTCCCGAGCGGGCCGTTTGGGTAGAGGAGACCCAGTACTTC.

This clonotype has a count of ten or more. This chain joins TRBV6-1 and TRBJ2-4; 7 bases fit TRBD2. Germline lookup yields CDR1 MNHNS and CDR2 SASEGT. Trimming took 7 bases from V and 3 from J; bases not matched to a gene: 15. The CDR3 covers 17 residues. CDR3 bases: TGTGCCAGCACGAGCAACGGGGTGGGGAGGGACAAAAACATTCAGTACTTC. It is translated as CASTSNGVGRDKNIQYF.

This clonotype has more than one count but fewer than ten. The rearrangement links TRBV20-1 to TRBJ2-1, with 11 bases lining up with TRBD2. Trimming at V came to 0 bases and at J to 4 bases, leaving 23 bases not matched to a gene. CDR3 length equals 22 residues. Germline CDR1 and CDR2: DFQATT and SNEGSKA (reference sequence). The CDR3 protein is CSARDDLATLAGVGGGYNEQFF. Written as DNA, the CDR3 is TGCAGTGCTAGAGACGATTTGGCGACACTAGCGGGAGTGGGGGGGGGTTACAATGAGCAGTTCTTC.

This clonotype showed up many times. V and J are TRBV2 and TRBJ2-4; D gene ambiguous. V shed 4 bases and J shed 1 base, with 11 bases lying between them. CDR1 is SNHLY and CDR2 is FYNNEI in the germline V gene. The CDR3 consists of 15 residues. Written as DNA, the CDR3 is TGTGCCAGCAGTGTTCTCTCTGGGGCCAAAAACATTCAGTACTTC. Its translation: CASSVLSGAKNIQYF.

The chain carries TRBV13 and TRBJ2-1; D possibly uses TRBD1 or TRBD2 (5 bases each). CDR3 length: 16 residues. V lost 5 bases to trimming and J lost 0 bases, with 14 bases between them. The germline gives CDR1 PRHDT, CDR2 FYEKMQ (reference sequence). The DNA of the CDR3 is TGTGCCAGCAGCCCACGGGGCCCAAGCTCCTACAATGAGCAGTTCTTC. Protein sequence: CASSPRGPSSYNEQFF.

This clonotype was observed many times. The chain couples TRBV28 to TRBJ2-7; either TRBD1 or TRBD2 may fit D (5 bases each). The CDR3 runs 15 residues. V lost 6 bases and J 1 base, leaving 16 bases between the germline ends. CDR1 and CDR2 from the germline V gene are MDHEN and SYDVKM. CDR3 in DNA: TGTGCCAGCAGCCACAGAAGGGACCGATCCTACGAGCAGTACTTC. Its translation: CASSHRRDRSYEQYF.